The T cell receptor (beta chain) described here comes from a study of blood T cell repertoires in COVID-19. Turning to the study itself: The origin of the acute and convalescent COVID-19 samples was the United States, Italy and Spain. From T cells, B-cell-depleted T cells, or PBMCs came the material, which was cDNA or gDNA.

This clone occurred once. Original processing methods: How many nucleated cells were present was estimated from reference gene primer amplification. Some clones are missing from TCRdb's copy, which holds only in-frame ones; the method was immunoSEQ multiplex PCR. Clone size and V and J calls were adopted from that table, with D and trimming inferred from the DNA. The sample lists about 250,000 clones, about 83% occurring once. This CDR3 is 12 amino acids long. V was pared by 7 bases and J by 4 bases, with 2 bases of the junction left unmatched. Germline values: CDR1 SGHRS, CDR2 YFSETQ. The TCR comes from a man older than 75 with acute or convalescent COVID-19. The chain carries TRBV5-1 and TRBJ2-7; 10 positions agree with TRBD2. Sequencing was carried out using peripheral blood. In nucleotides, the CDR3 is TGCGCCAGCTCTAGCGGGGGTTACGAGCAGTACTTC. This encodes CASSSGGYEQYF.